This paragraph covers one T cell receptor beta chain sequence. The record originates from a study of blood T cell repertoires in COVID-19. The method was immunoSEQ multiplex PCR; TCRdb's version includes in-frame clones alone and lacks a portion of them. The table records some 120,000 clones, approximately 84% of them present only once. The germline V gene encodes CDR1 SGHTA and CDR2 FQGNSA. Germline trimming cut 8 bases from V and 2 bases from J; bases unmatched to any gene: 5. The CDR3 length is 14 residues. This clonotype was obtained from a woman in her 30s who had recovered from COVID-19. Source material: peripheral blood. This chain connects TRBV7-2 to TRBJ2-3; 9 bases line up with TRBD2. This CDR3 reads CASHLAGFTDTQYF. In DNA, the CDR3 is TGTGCCAGCCACCTAGCGGGGTTCACAGATACGCAGTATTTT.